This T cell receptor (beta chain) was sequenced during a study of radiation and T cells in renal cell carcinoma. Study details: Nephrectomy followed 15 Gy stereotactic body radiation by 4 weeks.

Study results and limitations: Top tumor clonotypes rose in blood 2 weeks post-radiation, then contracted.

The CDR3 is made up of 13 amino acids. The V and J ends lost 3 bases and 12 bases respectively, with 18 bases between them. Germline V lookup: CDR1 LNHDA, CDR2 SQIVND (reference sequence). Repertoires were generated with immunoSEQ multiplex PCR, while TCRdb's copy carries only in-frame clones and drops some. The sample contains around 70,000 clones, about 80% of which appear only once. With respect to this clone: Its specificity is unknown.

Time point noted: blood 2 weeks post-SBRT. Treatment of the sample: 15 Gy SBRT to primary tumor, nephrectomy 4 weeks later. Radiation-treated patients gave blood at baseline, week 2 and week 4. This TCR was recovered from a man between 60 and 75 years old with renal cell carcinoma. The source was blood, collected from a patient whose treatment included radiotherapy and nephrectomy. The chain links TRBV19 to TRBJ2-7; the D is unclear. This CDR3 is CASSIPPAAVRYF. Here the CDR3 DNA reads TGTGCCAGTAGTATCCCCCCGGCTGCGGTTCGGTACTTC. The whole variable domain, filled in from reference TRBV19 and TRBJ2-7, reads DGGITQSPKYLFRKEGQNVTLSCEQNLNHDAMYWYRQDPGQGLRLIYYSQIVNDFQKGDIAEGYSVSREKKESFPLTVTSAQKNPTAFYLCASSIPPAAVRYFGPGTRLTVT.